This T cell receptor beta chain was profiled in a study of CD8 T cells in ankylosing spondylitis. Broader study findings: What appeared characteristic of ankylosing spondylitis blood was a TCR beta motif of fewer than ten highly homologous variants. From matched ankylosing spondylitis synovial fluid, disease-linked clones were reportedly recovered at significantly enriched levels. Some of these motif variants have turned up before, in reports on reactive arthritis synovial fluid and blood.

Germline V gene sequence: CDR1 MNHNS, CDR2 SASEGT. V was clipped by 8 bases and J by 5 bases; unmatched bases: 15. This CDR3 region has 16 residues. TCRdb reanalysed the 5' RACE reads using MiXCR and keeps one entry per CDR3 protein. The data hold more than 500,000 distinct CDR3 sequences, with less than 6% observed a single time. This clonotype was detected ten times or more. Its antigen is unidentified. V and J are TRBV6-1 and TRBJ2-5; 9 bases map to TRBD1. The sample comprised blood, either unsorted or a sorted T cell fraction (not recorded which). The clonotype originates from a male donor with ankylosing spondylitis. CDR3 nucleotides: TGTGCCAGCGACAGATATATACAGGGGGCGCGGGAGACCCAGTACTTC. It specifies CASDRYIQGARETQYF.